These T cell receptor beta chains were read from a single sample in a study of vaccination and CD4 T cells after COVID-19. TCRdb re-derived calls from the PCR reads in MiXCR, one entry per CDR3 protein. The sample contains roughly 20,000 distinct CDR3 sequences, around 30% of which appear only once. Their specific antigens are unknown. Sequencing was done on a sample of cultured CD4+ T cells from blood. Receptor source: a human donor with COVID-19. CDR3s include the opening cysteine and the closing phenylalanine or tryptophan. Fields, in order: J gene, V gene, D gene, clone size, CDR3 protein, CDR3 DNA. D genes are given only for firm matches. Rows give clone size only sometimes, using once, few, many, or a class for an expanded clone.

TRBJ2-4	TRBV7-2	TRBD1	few	CASSDGTGLGVTKNIQYF	TGTGCCAGCAGCGACGGGACAGGGTTGGGTGTAACCAAAAACATTCAGTACTTC
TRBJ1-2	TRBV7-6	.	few	CASSPSPTEHYGYTF	TGTGCCAGCAGCCCCTCCCCGACAGAGCACTATGGCTACACCTTC
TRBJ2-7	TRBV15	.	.	CATSSYPDGYEQYF	TGTGCCACCAGCAGCTACCCGGACGGATACGAGCAGTACTTC
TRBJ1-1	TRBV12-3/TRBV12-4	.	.	CASSSTGLNTEAFF	TGTGCCAGCAGCTCGACTGGCCTGAACACTGAAGCTTTCTTT
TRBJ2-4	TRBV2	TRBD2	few	CASSPLAGGQYF	TGTGCCAGCAGTCCTTTAGCGGGTGGGCAGTACTTC
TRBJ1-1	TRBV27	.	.	CASSLQGTTEAFF	TGTGCCAGCAGTTTACAGGGCACAACTGAAGCTTTCTTT
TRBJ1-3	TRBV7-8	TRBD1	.	CASSLNLAGQGAGNTIYF	TGTGCCAGCAGCTTAAACCTCGCTGGACAGGGGGCTGGTAACACCATATATTTT
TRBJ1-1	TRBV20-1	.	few	CSARAAGRPGNTEAFF	TGCAGTGCTAGAGCTGCGGGAAGACCGGGGAACACTGAAGCTTTCTTT
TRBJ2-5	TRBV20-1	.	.	CSARGVLSPQETQYF	TGCAGTGCTAGAGGGGTACTAAGTCCCCAAGAGACCCAGTACTTC
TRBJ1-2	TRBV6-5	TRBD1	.	CASSYDFGTARYTF	TGTGCCAGCAGTTACGACTTTGGGACAGCGCGCTACACCTTC
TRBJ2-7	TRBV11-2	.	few	CASSLGFGSSYEQYF	TGTGCCAGCAGCTTAGGCTTCGGCAGCTCTTACGAGCAGTACTTC
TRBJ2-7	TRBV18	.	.	CASCSGTTGCNEQYF	TGTGCCAGCTGCTCCGGGACAACAGGCTGTAACGAGCAGTACTTC
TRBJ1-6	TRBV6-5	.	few	CASSSSRGRSPLHF	TGTGCCAGCAGTTCCAGCCGGGGTAGGTCACCCCTCCACTTT
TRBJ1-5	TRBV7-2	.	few	CASSYTRNQPQHF	TGTGCCAGCAGCTACACCCGAAATCAGCCCCAGCATTTT
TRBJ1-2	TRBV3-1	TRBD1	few	CASSQDPAGGYGYTF	TGTGCCAGCAGCCAAGACCCAGCAGGGGGCTATGGCTACACCTTC
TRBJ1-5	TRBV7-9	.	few	CASSLGSQGQPQHF	TGTGCCAGCAGCCTTGGATCGCAGGGGCAGCCCCAGCATTTT
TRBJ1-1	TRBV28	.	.	CASAPRGLNTEAFF	TGTGCCAGCGCCCCTAGAGGGTTGAACACTGAAGCTTTCTTT
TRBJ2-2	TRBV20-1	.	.	CSARRGGTNTGELFF	TGCAGTGCTAGGAGGGGGGGCACAAACACCGGGGAGCTGTTTTTT
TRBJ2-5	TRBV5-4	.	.	CASRTGVGTQYF	TGTGCCAGCAGGACAGGTGTCGGGACCCAGTACTTC
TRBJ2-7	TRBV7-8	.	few	CASGRDNQPTYEQYF	TGTGCCAGCGGCCGGGACAACCAACCCACCTACGAGCAGTACTTC
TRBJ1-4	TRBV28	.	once	CATATNNEKLFF	TGTGCCACCGCGACAAATAATGAAAAACTGTTTTTT
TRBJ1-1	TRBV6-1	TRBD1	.	CASRRTGAPGTEAFF	TGTGCCAGCAGAAGGACAGGGGCCCCGGGCACTGAAGCTTTCTTT
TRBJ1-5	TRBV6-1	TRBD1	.	CASSENPTGARPQHF	TGTGCCAGCAGTGAAAATCCGACAGGGGCACGGCCCCAGCATTTT
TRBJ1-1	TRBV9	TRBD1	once	CASNGQGGTFF	TGTGCCAGCAACGGACAGGGGGGGACTTTCTTT
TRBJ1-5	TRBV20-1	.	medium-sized	CSAGGRTLQPQHF	TGCAGTGCTGGGGGGCGGACCCTGCAGCCCCAGCATTTT
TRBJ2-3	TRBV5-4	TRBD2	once	CASSLGLAGGTDTQYF	TGTGCCAGCAGCTTGGGGCTAGCGGGGGGGACAGATACGCAGTATTTT
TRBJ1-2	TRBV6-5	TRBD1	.	CASSYQGAYGYTF	TGTGCCAGCAGTTACCAGGGGGCGTATGGCTACACCTTC
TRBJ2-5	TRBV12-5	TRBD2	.	CASGRTSGNQETQYF	TGTGCTAGTGGCCGGACTAGCGGCAACCAAGAGACCCAGTACTTC
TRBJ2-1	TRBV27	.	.	CASSRKPASSNEQFF	TGTGCCAGCAGTAGGAAACCCGCTAGTAGCAATGAGCAGTTCTTC
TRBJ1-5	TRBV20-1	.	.	CSARRGADSNQPQHF	TGCAGTGCTCGTAGAGGTGCGGATAGCAATCAGCCCCAGCATTTT
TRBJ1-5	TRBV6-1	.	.	CASRGGNNQPQHF	TGTGCCAGCAGGGGCGGAAACAATCAGCCCCAGCATTTT
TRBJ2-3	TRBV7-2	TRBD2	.	CASSPKRGLAGGKDTDTQYF	TGTGCCAGCAGCCCTAAGAGGGGACTAGCGGGGGGCAAGGACACAGATACGCAGTATTTT
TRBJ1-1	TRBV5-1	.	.	CASGAGGTQMNTEAFF	TGCGCCAGCGGGGCCGGGGGGACCCAGATGAACACTGAAGCTTTCTTT
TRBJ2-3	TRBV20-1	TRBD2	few	CSAKRLAGTRGDTQYF	TGCAGTGCTAAACGACTAGCGGGGACCCGCGGAGATACGCAGTATTTT
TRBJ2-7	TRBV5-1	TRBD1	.	CASPIGTGDSYEQYF	TGCGCCAGCCCCATCGGGACAGGGGATTCCTACGAGCAGTACTTC
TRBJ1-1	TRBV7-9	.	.	CASSIGTQGTEAFF	TGTGCCAGCAGCATCGGGACACAGGGCACTGAAGCTTTCTTT
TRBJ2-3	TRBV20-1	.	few	CSARRTEPTDTQYF	TGCAGTGCTAGAAGGACAGAACCCACAGATACGCAGTATTTT